This T cell receptor beta chain was recovered during a study of monozygotic twins with inflammatory bowel disease. TCR libraries were prepared from 3,000 to 4,500 ng total RNA each. UMIs with a 6-nucleotide sample barcode were added by template switching. With the 5' RACE reads reprocessed, TCRdb shows one record per CDR3 protein and no DNA. Recorded for this sample: approximately 330,000 distinct CDR3 sequences. Points from the study as a whole: Concordant and discordant twins showed no difference in repertoire similarity, possibly from limited power.

Turning to this clonotype: The antigen is undetermined.

Germline V gives CDR1 DFQATT, CDR2 SNEGSKA (reference sequence). This CDR3 region has 11 residues. Whole blood, unsorted for T cells, was the source of total RNA. This sequence was found in a human donor with ulcerative colitis or Crohn's disease, or a healthy co-twin of an affected twin (not recorded which). V usage is TRBV20-1 and J usage is TRBJ2-3; the TCRdb D gene call, TRBD2, has no DNA to confirm it. Specimen: blood. The chain's CDR3 is CSAIAGYTQYF.